Below are 20 T cell receptor beta chains sequenced from a single sample in a study of CD8 T cells in ankylosing spondylitis. Findings and caveats of the study: A TCR beta motif of roughly 8 highly homologous variants seemed to mark ankylosing spondylitis blood.

Antigens for these TCRs are unknown. MiXCR, run by TCRdb on the 5' RACE reads, gives a single entry per CDR3 protein. In the table there are about 700,000 distinct CDR3 sequences, 15% to 20% of which are singletons. Sequenced sample: blood, either unsorted or a sorted T cell fraction (not recorded which). The source is a male donor with ankylosing spondylitis.

The chain combines TRBV27 with TRBJ1-1, with D maybe TRBD1 (6 bases). The CDR3 covers 15 residues. Trimming cost V 2 bases and J 2 bases, with 12 bases left between them. Germline CDR1 and CDR2: MNHEY and SMNVEV (reference sequence). CDR3 sequence: CASSLRAGTNTEAFF. Here the CDR3 DNA reads TGTGCCAGCAGTTTACGGGCAGGGACAAACACTGAAGCTTTCTTT.

In its sample, this clonotype was seen a few times. This chain connects TRBV7-9 to TRBJ1-1, with 7 nucleotides matching TRBD1. This CDR3 comprises 14 residues. CDR1 SEHNR and CDR2 FQNEAQ come from the germline V gene (reference sequence). V gave up 5 bases and J gave up 7 bases; unmatched junction bases: 10. The CDR3 nucleotides are TGTGCCAGCAGCCCTCTCCCCAGGGGGGATGAAGCTTTCTTT. Translation: CASSPLPRGDEAFF. The full variable domain, rest sourced from reference TRBV7-9 and TRBJ1-1, is DTGVSQNPRHKITKRGQNVTFRCDPISEHNRLYWYRQTLGQGPEFLTYFQNEAQLEKSRLLSDRFSAERPKGSFSTLEIQRTEQGDSAMYLCASSPLPRGDEAFFGQGTRLTVV.

This chain uses TRBV7-8 with TRBJ2-2; unclear D gene. CDR1 and CDR2 from the germline V gene are SGHVS and FQNEAQ. Trimming removed 1 base at V and 6 bases at J, with 12 bases between. CDR3 size: 15 residues. The CDR3 spells CASSLVVLGSGELFF. The CDR3 DNA follows: TGTGCCAGCAGCTTAGTAGTCTTAGGATCCGGGGAGCTGTTTTTT.

This clonotype has only a few counts. The CDR3 reads CASAAGRTGVNTEAFF. The CDR3 DNA is TGTGCCAGCGCCGCAGGTCGCACAGGGGTGAACACTGAAGCTTTCTTT. The V call is TRBV18, the J call TRBJ1-1; 7 bases map to TRBD1. Germline V CDR1 and CDR2: KGHSH, LQKENI. CDR3 length: 16 amino acids. V was pared by 8 bases and J by 0 bases, with 12 bases of the junction left unmatched.

This clonotype occurred many times. The V gene is TRBV29-1, the J gene TRBJ2-2, with unresolved D. The germline V gene encodes CDR1 SQVTM and CDR2 ANQGSEA. CDR3 length equals 14 residues. Trimming took 1 base from V and 0 from J, leaving 6 bases between them. Here the CDR3 DNA reads TGCAGCGTTGAAGGGCCAGCGAACACCGGGGAGCTGTTTTTT. Amino acid sequence: CSVEGPANTGELFF.

This sequence joins TRBV4-1 and TRBJ1-2; D possibly corresponds to TRBD1 (5 bases). The CDR3 consists of 13 residues. V was shortened by 3 bases and J by 4 bases, with 9 bases between the two germline ends. Germline V gives CDR1 MGHRA, CDR2 YSYEKL. DNA of the CDR3: TGCGCCAGCAGCCAGAGGGGTGGCTATGGCTACACCTTC. Translating gives CASSQRGGYGYTF.

This clonotype was counted only a few times. The rearrangement uses TRBV5-1 and TRBJ2-3, with a possible D match to TRBD1 (5 bases). Germline V CDR1 and CDR2: SGHRS, YFSETQ. The CDR3 spans 15 residues. V shed 3 bases and J shed 3 bases, with 14 bases lying between them. CDR3 DNA sequence: TGCGCCAGCAGCTCCTCAGGGAAGGGGACAGATACGCAGTATTTT. It translates to CASSSSGKGTDTQYF.

This chain links TRBV12-3 or TRBV12-4 with TRBJ1-1; D gene unclear. Trimming removed 3 bases at V and 2 bases at J, with 7 bases between. The CDR3 spans 13 residues. The CDR3 coding sequence is TGTGCCAGCAGTTTCAAATACAACACTGAAGCTTTCTTT. As protein: CASSFKYNTEAFF.

Only a few counts were recorded for this clonotype. V and J are TRBV7-9 and TRBJ1-1; no firm D call. Germline V gene data show CDR1 as SEHNR and CDR2 as FQNEAQ (reference sequence). Trimming pared 3 bases from V and 4 bases from J, leaving 9 bases between. The CDR3 spans 13 residues. Here the CDR3 reads CASSFSFSTEAFF. In DNA, the CDR3 is TGTGCCAGCAGCTTCAGTTTTTCCACTGAAGCTTTCTTT.

The chain couples TRBV11-3 to TRBJ2-1, with TRBD2 matching 7 bases. The germline CDR1 and CDR2 sequences are SGHNT and YENEEA. V lost 5 bases to trimming and J lost 5 bases; unmatched junction nucleotides: 9. This CDR3 spans 15 amino acids. The CDR3 bases are TGTGCCAGCAGCACCCGGACTAGAGAGAACAATGAGCAGTTCTTC. Its protein is CASSTRTRENNEQFF.

Only a few counts were recorded for this clonotype. One end of the junction does not line up with germline, which may come from a read error. The CDR3: CASSLELQAALGTGELFF. The CDR3 DNA reads as TGTGCTAGCAGCTTAGAATTACAGGCGGCCCTCGGGACCGGGGAGCTGTTTTTT. The chain couples TRBV7-7 to TRBJ2-2; D might be TRBD1 (5 bases). CDR1 and CDR2 from the germline V gene are SSHAT and FNYEAQ (reference sequence). The CDR3 has 18 residues. Variable domain in full (rest from reference TRBV7-7 and TRBJ2-2): GAGVSQSPRYKVTKRGQDVTLRCDPISSHATLYWYQQALGQGPEFLTYFNYEAQPDKSGLPSDRFSAERPEGSISTLTIQRTEQRDSAMYRCASSLELQAALGTGELFFGEGSRLTVL.

In its sample, this clonotype was seen a few times. The chain recombines TRBV29-1 with TRBJ2-3; TRBD1 matches at 7 bases. The germline V gene has CDR1 SQVTM and CDR2 ANQGSEA. This CDR3 contains 12 residues. Losses at the gene ends were 7 bases for V and 1 base for J; bases not matched to a gene: 2. CDR3 nucleotide sequence: TGCAGCGCCGACAGGGGCACAGATACGCAGTATTTT. Its protein product is CSADRGTDTQYF.

This clonotype was observed a handful of times. The CDR3 DNA reads as TGTGCCATCAAGGGAGCGGGAGGTCGGGAGCAGTTCTTC. This gives the protein CAIKGAGGREQFF. V is TRBV10-3 and J is TRBJ2-1; TRBD2 aligns across 9 bases. Germline V gene data show CDR1 as ENHRY and CDR2 as SYGVKD. Trimming cost V 7 bases and J 10 bases; bases outside gene matches: 8. The CDR3 covers 13 residues.

This clonotype appeared a few times. The V call is TRBV28, the J call TRBJ2-5; TRBD1 matches at 7 bases. CDR3 length equals 17 residues. V dropped 4 bases and J dropped 5; count of bases not matched to a gene: 16. The germline V gene has CDR1 MDHEN and CDR2 SYDVKM. CDR3 region: CASSSTGTVPRLETQYF. In DNA form, the CDR3 reads TGTGCCAGCAGTTCGACAGGGACGGTACCACGTTTGGAGACCCAGTACTTC.

This clonotype was detected only a few times. The CDR3 loop reads CASSPLRLAEAYNEQFF. The CDR3 region has the DNA TGCGCCAGCAGTCCTCTACGCCTAGCGGAGGCGTACAATGAGCAGTTCTTC. The chain combines TRBV23-1 with TRBJ2-1, with 7 bases aligning to TRBD2. TRBV23-1 qualifies as an ORF whose function is uncertain. The CDR3 covers 17 residues. V gave up 4 bases and J gave up 4 bases; unmatched junction bases: 13.

This clonotype occurred a few times. The chain employs TRBV20-1 and TRBJ2-5, with D perhaps matching TRBD2 (5 bases). V lost 1 base and J 1 base, leaving 13 bases between the germline ends. The germline gives CDR1 DFQATT, CDR2 SNEGSKA (reference sequence). CDR3 length: 15 amino acids. The CDR3 here is CSARVLAGIQETQYF. CDR3 nucleotides: TGCAGTGCTAGAGTTCTAGCTGGGATCCAAGAGACCCAGTACTTC.

This chain uses TRBV12-3 or TRBV12-4 with TRBJ1-6; D is undetermined. The V and J ends lost 3 bases and 0 bases respectively, with 12 bases between them. This CDR3 comprises 17 residues. CDR3 sequence: CASSFSRSSSYNSPLHF. The CDR3 nucleotides are TGTGCCAGCAGTTTCAGCCGGTCGAGCTCCTATAATTCACCCCTCCACTTT.

The chain combines TRBV4-2 with TRBJ2-7; 9 positions agree with TRBD2. CDR1 and CDR2 from the germline V gene are LGHNA and YNFKEQ. V shed 7 bases, J shed 3 bases, and the junction held 7 bases outside the gene matches. This CDR3 is 14 amino acids long. The CDR3 DNA sequence: TGTGCCAGCAAGGGTAGCGGGAGTGTCTACGAGCAGTACTTC. Translating gives CASKGSGSVYEQYF.

This chain uses TRBV20-1 with TRBJ2-1, with D possibly TRBD2 on 5 matching bases. The CDR3 has 15 residues. Trimming took off 2 bases at V and 0 bases at J, with 11 bases between the two ends. CDR1 is DFQATT, CDR2 SNEGSKA, per germline (reference sequence). The CDR3 spells CSARSLASSYNEQFF. The CDR3 DNA sequence: TGCAGTGCTAGATCCCTAGCTTCCTCCTACAATGAGCAGTTCTTC.

The V and J genes are TRBV27 and TRBJ2-2; D is possibly TRBD1 or TRBD2 (6 bases each). V lost 5 bases, J lost 6 bases, and 13 bases lay in between. Germline V gives CDR1 MNHEY, CDR2 SMNVEV (reference sequence). The CDR3 consists of 14 residues. CDR3 amino acids: CASSLNGGPGELFF. The CDR3 coding sequence is TGTGCCAGCAGTCTCAATGGGGGGCCCGGGGAGCTGTTTTTT.